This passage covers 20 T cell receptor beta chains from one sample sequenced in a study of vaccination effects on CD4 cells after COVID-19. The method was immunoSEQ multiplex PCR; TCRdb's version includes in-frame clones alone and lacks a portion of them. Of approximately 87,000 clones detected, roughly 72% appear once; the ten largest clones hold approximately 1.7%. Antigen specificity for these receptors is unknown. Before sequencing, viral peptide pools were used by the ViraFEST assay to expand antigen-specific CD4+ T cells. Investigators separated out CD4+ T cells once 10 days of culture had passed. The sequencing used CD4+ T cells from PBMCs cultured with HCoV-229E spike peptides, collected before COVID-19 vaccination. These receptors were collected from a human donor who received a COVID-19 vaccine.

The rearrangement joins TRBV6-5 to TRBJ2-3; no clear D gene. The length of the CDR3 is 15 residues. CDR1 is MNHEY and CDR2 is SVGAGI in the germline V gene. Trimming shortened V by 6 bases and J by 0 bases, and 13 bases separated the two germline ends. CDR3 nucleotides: TGTGCCAGCAGCAACAGCGTACGTAGCACAGATACGCAGTATTTT. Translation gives CASSNSVRSTDTQYF.

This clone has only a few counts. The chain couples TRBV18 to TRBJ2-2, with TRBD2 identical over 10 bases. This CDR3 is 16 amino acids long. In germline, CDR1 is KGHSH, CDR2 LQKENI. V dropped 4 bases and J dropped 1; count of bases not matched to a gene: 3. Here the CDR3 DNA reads TGTGCCAGCTCACAAAGACTAGCGGGGAACACCGGGGAGCTGTTTTTT. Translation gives CASSQRLAGNTGELFF. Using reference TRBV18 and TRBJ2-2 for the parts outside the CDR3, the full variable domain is NAGVMQNPRHLVRRRGQEARLRCSPMKGHSHVYWYRQLPEEGLKFMVYLQKENIIDESGMPKERFSAEFPKEGPSILRIQQVVRGDSAAYFCASSQRLAGNTGELFFGEGSRLTVL.

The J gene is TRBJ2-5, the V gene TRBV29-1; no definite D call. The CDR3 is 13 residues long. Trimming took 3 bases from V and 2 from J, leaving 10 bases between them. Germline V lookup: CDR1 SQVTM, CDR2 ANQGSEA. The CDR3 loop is CSVDMGFQETQYF. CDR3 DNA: TGCAGCGTTGATATGGGGTTTCAAGAGACCCAGTACTTC. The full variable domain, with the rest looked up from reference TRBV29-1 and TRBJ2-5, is SAVISQKPSRDICQRGTSLTIQCQVDSQVTMMFWYRQQPGQSLTLIATANQGSEATYESGFVIDKFPISRPNLTFSTLTVSNMSPEDSSIYLCSVDMGFQETQYFGPGTRLLVL.

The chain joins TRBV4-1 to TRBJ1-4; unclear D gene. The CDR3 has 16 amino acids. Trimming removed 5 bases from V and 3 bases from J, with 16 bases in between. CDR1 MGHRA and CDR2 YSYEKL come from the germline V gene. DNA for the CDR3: TGCGCCAGCAGCGAAAGCGCGACAAGGGCTAATGAAAAACTGTTTTTT. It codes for CASSESATRANEKLFF.

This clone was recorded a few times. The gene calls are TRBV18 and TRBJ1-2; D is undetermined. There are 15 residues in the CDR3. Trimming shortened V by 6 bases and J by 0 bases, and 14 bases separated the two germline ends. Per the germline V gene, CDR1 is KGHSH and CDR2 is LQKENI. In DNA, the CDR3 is TGTGCCAGCTCCCTCACCCCCAGAGCTAACTATGGCTACACCTTC. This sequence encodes CASSLTPRANYGYTF.

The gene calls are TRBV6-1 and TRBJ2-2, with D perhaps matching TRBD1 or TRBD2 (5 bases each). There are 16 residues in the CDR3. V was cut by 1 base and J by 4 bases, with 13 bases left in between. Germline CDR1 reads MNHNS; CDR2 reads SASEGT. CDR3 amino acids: CASSEGVGRTTGELFF. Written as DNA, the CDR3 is TGTGCCAGCAGTGAAGGCGTGGGACGGACCACCGGGGAGCTGTTTTTT.

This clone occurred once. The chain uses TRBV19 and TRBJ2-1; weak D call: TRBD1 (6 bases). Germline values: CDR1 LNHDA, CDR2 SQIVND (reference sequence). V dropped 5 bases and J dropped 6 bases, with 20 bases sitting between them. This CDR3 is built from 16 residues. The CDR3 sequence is CASSGYTGPYPNEQFF. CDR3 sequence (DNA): TGTGCCAGTAGTGGCTATACAGGGCCCTACCCCAATGAGCAGTTCTTC.

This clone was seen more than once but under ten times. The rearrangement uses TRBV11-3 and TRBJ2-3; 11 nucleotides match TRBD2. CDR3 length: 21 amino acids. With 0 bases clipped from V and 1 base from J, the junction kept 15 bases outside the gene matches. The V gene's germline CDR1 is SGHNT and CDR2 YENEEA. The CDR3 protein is CASSLEGPGLAVSQGTDTQYF. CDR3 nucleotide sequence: TGTGCCAGCAGCTTAGAGGGACCGGGACTAGCGGTATCCCAGGGCACAGATACGCAGTATTTT.

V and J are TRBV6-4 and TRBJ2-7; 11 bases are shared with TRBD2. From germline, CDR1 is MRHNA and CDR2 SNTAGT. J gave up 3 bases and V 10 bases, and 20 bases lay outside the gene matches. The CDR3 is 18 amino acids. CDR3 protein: CATTQNPIAGGQGYEQYV. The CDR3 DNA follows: TGTGCCACCACTCAGAATCCTATAGCGGGGGGGCAAGGCTACGAGCAGTACGTC.

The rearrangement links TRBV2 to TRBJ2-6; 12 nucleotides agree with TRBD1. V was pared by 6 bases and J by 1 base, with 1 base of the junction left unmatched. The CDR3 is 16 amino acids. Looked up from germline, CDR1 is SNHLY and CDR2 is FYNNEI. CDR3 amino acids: CASRGQGASGANVLTF. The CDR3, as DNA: TGTGCCAGCAGGGGACAGGGGGCGTCTGGGGCCAACGTCCTGACTTTC.

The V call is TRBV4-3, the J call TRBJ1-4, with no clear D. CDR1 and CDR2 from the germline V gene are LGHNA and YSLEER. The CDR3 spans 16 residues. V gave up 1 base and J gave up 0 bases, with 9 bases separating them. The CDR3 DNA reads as TGCGCCAGCAGCCAAGCTCACCAGGCAACTAATGAAAAACTGTTTTTT. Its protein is CASSQAHQATNEKLFF.

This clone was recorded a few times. The CDR3 protein is CASHTVDSNYGYTF. For the CDR3, the DNA is TGTGCCAGCCACACCGTAGACAGTAACTATGGCTACACCTTC. V usage is TRBV19 and J usage is TRBJ1-2; tentatively, D is TRBD1 (5 bases). This CDR3 is built from 14 residues. Germline CDR1 LNHDA, CDR2 SQIVND (reference sequence). Trimming took off 9 bases at V and 1 base at J, with 15 bases between the two ends.

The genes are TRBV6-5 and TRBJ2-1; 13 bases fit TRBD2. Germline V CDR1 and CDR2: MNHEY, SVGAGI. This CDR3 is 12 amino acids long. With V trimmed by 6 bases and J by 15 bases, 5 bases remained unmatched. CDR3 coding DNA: TGTGCCAGCAGAACTAGCGGGGGGGCAACGTTCTTC. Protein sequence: CASRTSGGATFF.

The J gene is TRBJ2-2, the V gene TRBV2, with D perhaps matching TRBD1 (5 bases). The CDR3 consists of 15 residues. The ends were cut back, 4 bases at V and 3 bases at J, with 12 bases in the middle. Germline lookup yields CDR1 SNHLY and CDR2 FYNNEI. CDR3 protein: CASSARVQDTGELFF. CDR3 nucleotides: TGTGCCAGCAGTGCCAGGGTGCAAGACACCGGGGAGCTGTTTTTT.

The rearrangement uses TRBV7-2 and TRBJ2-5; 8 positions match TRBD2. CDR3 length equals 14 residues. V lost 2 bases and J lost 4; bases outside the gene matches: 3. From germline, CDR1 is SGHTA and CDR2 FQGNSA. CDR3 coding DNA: TGTGCCAGCAGCTTACGGGCGGGGGGAGAGACCCAGTACTTC. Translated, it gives CASSLRAGGETQYF.

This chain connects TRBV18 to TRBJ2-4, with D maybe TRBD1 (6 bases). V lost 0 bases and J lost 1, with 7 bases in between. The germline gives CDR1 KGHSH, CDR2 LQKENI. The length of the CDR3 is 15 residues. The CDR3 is CASSPPGAAKNIQYF. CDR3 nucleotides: TGTGCCAGCTCACCACCGGGGGCGGCCAAAAACATTCAGTACTTC.

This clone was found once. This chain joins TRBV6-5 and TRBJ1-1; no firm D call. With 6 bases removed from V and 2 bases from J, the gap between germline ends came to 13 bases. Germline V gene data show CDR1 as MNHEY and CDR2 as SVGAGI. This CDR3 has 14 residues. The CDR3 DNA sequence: TGTGCCAGCAGACCGGACCTGGCTAACACTGAAGCTTTCTTT. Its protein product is CASRPDLANTEAFF.

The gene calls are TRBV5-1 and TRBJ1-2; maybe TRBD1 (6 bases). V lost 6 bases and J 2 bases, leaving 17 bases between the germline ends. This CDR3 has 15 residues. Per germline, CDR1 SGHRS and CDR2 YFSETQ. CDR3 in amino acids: CASTPVDSRNYGYTF. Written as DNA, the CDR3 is TGCGCCAGCACCCCCGTGGACAGTAGGAACTATGGCTACACCTTC.

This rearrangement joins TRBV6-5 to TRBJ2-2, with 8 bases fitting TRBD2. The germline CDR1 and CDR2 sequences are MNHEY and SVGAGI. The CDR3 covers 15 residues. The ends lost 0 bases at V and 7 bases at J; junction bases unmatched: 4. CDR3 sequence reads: CASSYSTSGDGELFF. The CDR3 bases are TGTGCCAGCAGTTACTCCACTAGCGGCGACGGGGAGCTGTTTTTT.

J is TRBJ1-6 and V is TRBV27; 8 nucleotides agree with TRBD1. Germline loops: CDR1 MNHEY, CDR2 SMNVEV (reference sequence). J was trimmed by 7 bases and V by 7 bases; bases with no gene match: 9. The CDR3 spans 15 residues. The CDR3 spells CASTTDRGGNSPLHF. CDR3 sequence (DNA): TGTGCCAGCACTACAGACAGGGGAGGCAATTCACCCCTCCACTTT.